One and the same sample provided the 20 T cell receptor beta chains below, sequenced in a study of cytomegalovirus exposure and HLA in healthy donors. This PCR relied on a set of 60 Vbeta primers and 13 Jbeta primers. Some clones are missing from TCRdb's copy, which holds only in-frame ones; the method was immunoSEQ multiplex PCR. In total, the table holds 60,000 to 90,000 clones. Sequencing used PBMCs. The receptors originated from a woman between 35 and 50 years old in good health and CMV-seropositive.

The genes are TRBV10-3 and TRBJ2-3; 8 bases line up with TRBD2. V shed 10 bases and J 2 bases; nucleotides not matched to a gene: 11. Germline-derived CDR1 and CDR2 are ENHRY and SYGVKD. This CDR3 contains 15 residues. The DNA for the CDR3 is TGTGCCACCGGGGGCAGCGGGGGATTCACAGATACGCAGTATTTT. Translated, it gives CATGGSGGFTDTQYF.

The V and J genes are TRBV12-5 and TRBJ2-3; 7 bases are a match to TRBD2. V lost 0 bases and J lost 1; bases outside the gene matches: 10. Germline V gene sequence: CDR1 LGHNT, CDR2 FRNRAP. The length of the CDR3 is 18 residues. For the CDR3, the DNA is TGTGCTAGTGGTTTGGTATTAGGTGGAAGCGGGGGCACAGATACGCAGTATTTT. Translated, it gives CASGLVLGGSGGTDTQYF.

The chain employs TRBV5-6 and TRBJ1-2, with 8 bases matching TRBD1. After removal of 4 bases from V and 7 bases from J, the junction contained 9 bases not matched to a gene. Germline CDR1 is SGHDT and CDR2 is YYEEEE. The CDR3 length is 14 residues. The CDR3 sequence is CASSLGAGGTGYTF. As DNA, the CDR3 is TGTGCCAGCAGCCTTGGTGCAGGGGGCACTGGCTACACCTTC. The full variable domain, rest sourced from reference TRBV5-6 and TRBJ1-2, is DAGVTQSPTHLIKTRGQQVTLRCSPKSGHDTVSWYQQALGQGPQFIFQYYEEEERQRGNFPDRFSGHQFPNYSSELNVNALLLGDSALYLCASSLGAGGTGYTFGSGTRLTVV.

The rearrangement links TRBV14 to TRBJ1-3; no clear D. V was shortened by 5 bases and J by 2 bases, with 10 bases between the two germline ends. This CDR3 contains 14 residues. CDR1 is SGHDN and CDR2 is FVKESK in the germline V gene. CDR3 residues: CASSIAGAGNTIYF. CDR3 in DNA: TGTGCCAGCAGCATCGCCGGGGCTGGAAACACCATATATTTT. Combining the CDR3 with reference TRBV14 and TRBJ1-3 gives the whole variable domain EAGVTQFPSHSVIEKGQTVTLRCDPISGHDNLYWYRRVMGKEIKFLLHFVKESKQDESGMPNNRFLAERTGGTYSTLKVQPAELEDSGVYFCASSIAGAGNTIYFGEGSWLTVV.

The V gene is TRBV13, the J gene TRBJ1-4; D unclear. In germline, CDR1 is PRHDT, CDR2 FYEKMQ (reference sequence). This CDR3 spans 16 amino acids. Trimming removed 4 bases from V and 6 bases from J, with 18 bases in between. Here the CDR3 reads CASSSPEGSGDEKLFF. The CDR3 nucleotides read TGTGCCAGCAGCTCCCCTGAAGGGAGTGGGGATGAAAAACTGTTTTTT.

The J gene is TRBJ1-3, the V gene TRBV5-1; D unresolved. Germline CDR1 reads SGHRS; CDR2 reads YFSETQ. The CDR3 is made up of 14 amino acids. Trimming removed 3 bases at V and 4 bases at J, with 11 bases between. CDR3 nucleotide sequence: TGCGCCAGCAGCTCCAGTAGCCCGGGAAACACCATATATTTT. Its protein is CASSSSSPGNTIYF.

The rearrangement joins TRBV9 to TRBJ2-1; 8 bases are shared with TRBD1. The CDR3 consists of 14 residues. The V gene end was trimmed by 4 bases and the J gene end by 4 bases; junction bases not matched to a gene: 4. The V gene's germline CDR1 is SGDLS and CDR2 YYNGEE. DNA for the CDR3: TGTGCCAGCAGCCCACGGGACAGGTACAATGAGCAGTTCTTC. Translating it yields CASSPRDRYNEQFF. The complete variable domain, with remaining parts taken from reference TRBV9 and TRBJ2-1, reads DSGVTQTPKHLITATGQRVTLRCSPRSGDLSVYWYQQSLDQGLQFLIQYYNGEERAKGNILERFSAQQFPDLHSELNLSSLELGDSALYFCASSPRDRYNEQFFGPGTRLTVL.

This rearrangement joins TRBV7-3 to TRBJ2-5; perhaps TRBD2 as D (6 bases). V was pared by 5 bases and J by 5 bases, with 12 bases between. Germline CDR1 reads SGHTA; CDR2 reads FQGTGA. The CDR3 is made up of 13 amino acids. The CDR3 protein is CASSLRAGETQYF. CDR3 DNA: TGTGCCAGCAGCCTCCGGGCGGGGGAGACCCAGTACTTC.

CDR3 bases: TGTGCCAGCAGCCTAGGGGCGGGGGGGCCGGAGACCCAGTACTTC. Translating it yields CASSLGAGGPETQYF. This chain connects TRBV9 to TRBJ2-5, with 9 bases lining up with TRBD2. The germline CDR1 and CDR2 sequences are SGDLS and YYNGEE. The V gene end was trimmed by 4 bases and the J gene end by 5 bases; junction bases not matched to a gene: 9. This CDR3 has 15 amino acids. The whole variable domain, remainder taken from reference TRBV9 and TRBJ2-5, is DSGVTQTPKHLITATGQRVTLRCSPRSGDLSVYWYQQSLDQGLQFLIQYYNGEERAKGNILERFSAQQFPDLHSELNLSSLELGDSALYFCASSLGAGGPETQYFGPGTRLLVL.

The CDR3 sequence: CASSSVGSLREGNEQFF. The CDR3 bases are TGTGCCAGCAGCTCAGTCGGTAGTTTGCGGGAGGGCAATGAGCAGTTCTTC. The chain couples TRBV13 to TRBJ2-1; 9 bases are shared with TRBD2. Per germline, CDR1 PRHDT and CDR2 FYEKMQ (reference sequence). The CDR3 runs 17 residues. J lost 6 bases, V lost 4 bases, and 13 bases had no gene match.

The J gene is TRBJ2-1, the V gene TRBV6-4; TRBD1 matches 11 bases. The germline CDR1 and CDR2 sequences are MRHNA and SNTAGT. The CDR3 consists of 15 residues. The V segment lost 3 bases and the J segment 4 bases; nucleotides outside the gene matches: 2. The CDR3 sequence is CASSEGQGEYNEQFF. The DNA of the CDR3 is TGTGCCAGCAGTGAGGGACAGGGGGAATACAATGAGCAGTTCTTC.

The J gene is TRBJ1-6, the V gene TRBV7-8, with 7 nucleotides matching TRBD1. V was pared by 3 bases and J by 7 bases, with 6 bases of the junction left unmatched. The CDR3 has 15 amino acids. Germline CDR1 is SGHVS and CDR2 is FQNEAQ. The CDR3 coding sequence is TGTGCCAGCAGCTTTTGGACAGGCCCGAATTCACCCCTCCACTTT. This codes for CASSFWTGPNSPLHF.

The gene calls are TRBV11-2 and TRBJ2-1; 13 bases fit TRBD2. V shed 3 bases, J shed 2 bases, and the junction held 10 bases outside the gene matches. The CDR3 length is 19 residues. CDR1 and CDR2 from the germline V gene are SGHAT and FQNNGV. The CDR3 nucleotides are TGTGCCAGCAGCTTTATAGGGACTAGCGGGACCCGACCCTACAATGAGCAGTTCTTC. This sequence encodes CASSFIGTSGTRPYNEQFF.

The chain combines TRBV29-1 with TRBJ2-3, with 8 bases aligning to TRBD1. The CDR3 loop spans 16 amino acids. V shed 6 bases and J 6 bases; nucleotides not matched to a gene: 17. Germline V CDR1 and CDR2: SQVTM, ANQGSEA. The CDR3 bases are TGCAGCGTCGATCCCCAACAGGGGGTTGTCGCTGATACGCAGTATTTT. It encodes CSVDPQQGVVADTQYF.

This chain links TRBV18 with TRBJ1-6; tentatively, D is TRBD1 (5 bases). Trimming stripped 0 bases from V and 6 bases from J, with 12 bases between. The CDR3 extends over 16 amino acids. Per the germline V gene, CDR1 is KGHSH and CDR2 is LQKENI. CDR3 sequence (DNA): TGTGCCAGCTCACCACCTACAGGTGGGATTAATTCACCCCTCCACTTT. Its translation is CASSPPTGGINSPLHF.

The gene calls are TRBV5-6 and TRBJ1-2; 7 bases are a match to TRBD1. Germline CDR1 SGHDT, CDR2 YYEEEE. CDR3 length: 15 residues. The J segment lost 2 bases and the V segment lost 0 bases, leaving 4 bases of the junction unmatched. In DNA form, the CDR3 reads TGTGCCAGCAGCTTGGGTTCCAGGGGGAACTATGGCTACACCTTC. Its protein is CASSLGSRGNYGYTF.

V is TRBV25-1 and J is TRBJ1-5; no clear D gene. The CDR3 extends over 14 amino acids. Looked up from germline, CDR1 is MGHDK and CDR2 is SYGVNS. V was trimmed by 5 bases and J by 2 bases, leaving 10 bases between them. As DNA, the CDR3 is TGTGCCAGCAGTCCCTACGGGGGCAATCAGCCCCAGCATTTT. It specifies CASSPYGGNQPQHF. Combining the CDR3 with reference TRBV25-1 and TRBJ1-5 gives the whole variable domain EADIYQTPRYLVIGTGKKITLECSQTMGHDKMYWYQQDPGMELHLIHYSYGVNSTEKGDLSSESTVSRIRTEHFPLTLESARPSHTSQYLCASSPYGGNQPQHFGDGTRLSIL.

The chain couples TRBV7-2 to TRBJ2-3; 8 nucleotides line up with TRBD2. From germline, CDR1 is SGHTA and CDR2 FQGNSA. This CDR3 spans 17 amino acids. Losses at the gene ends were 0 bases for V and 3 bases for J; bases not matched to a gene: 8. CDR3 nucleotide sequence: TGTGCCAGCAGCTTAGCGGTCGGGGGGGCCAGGACAGATACGCAGTATTTT. Amino acid sequence: CASSLAVGGARTDTQYF. The full variable domain, its missing parts supplied by reference TRBV7-2 and TRBJ2-3, is GAGVSQSPSNKVTEKGKDVELRCDPISGHTALYWYRQSLGQGLEFLIYFQGNSAPDKSGLPSDRFSAERTGGSVSTLTIQRTQQEDSAVYLCASSLAVGGARTDTQYFGPGTRLTVL.

This chain connects TRBV10-3 to TRBJ2-3; D might be TRBD2 (6 bases). The V and J ends lost 8 bases and 4 bases respectively, with 22 bases between them. The CDR3 is 16 amino acids. CDR1 is ENHRY and CDR2 is SYGVKD in the germline V gene. In nucleotides, the CDR3 is TGTGCCATCGAGGGGCAGGGAGGTGTTGGCGCAGATACGCAGTATTTT. This translates into CAIEGQGGVGADTQYF.

The rearrangement links TRBV5-1 to TRBJ2-3; maybe TRBD1 (5 bases). The CDR3 is made up of 12 amino acids. In germline, CDR1 is SGHRS, CDR2 YFSETQ. Trimming removed 2 bases at V and 4 bases at J, with 5 bases between. The CDR3 nucleotides read TGCGCCAGCAGCTTCAGGGCAGATACGCAGTATTTT. It specifies CASSFRADTQYF.